This T cell receptor beta chain was found in a study of blood T cells in healthy people across ages. Notes on the study in general: The unknown donor CMV status may have confounded expanded clonotype changes.

Deletions cut 0 bases from V and 0 bases from J, with 11 bases between. The V gene's germline CDR1 is DFQATT and CDR2 SNEGSKA (reference sequence). The CDR3 consists of 15 residues. No fewer than 7 million PBMCs went into each sample. Together with a sample-barcoded 5' primer, a J-beta primer mix was included in a second PCR lasting roughly 7 to 11 cycles. Each cDNA molecule received a tag from a template-switch adaptor that had 12 random nucleotides. TCRdb redid the calling of the 5' RACE reads with MiXCR, one entry per CDR3 protein. The profile shows approximately 2,000,000 distinct CDR3 sequences, about 39% of them singletons. Comments on this clonotype: The target antigen is unknown.

The sequence derives from a human donor in good health. Sequences were obtained from blood. The V call is TRBV20-1, the J call TRBJ1-2; D uncertain. The CDR3 region is CSARDYGVSNYGYTF. The CDR3 nucleotides are TGCAGTGCTAGAGATTATGGGGTTTCTAACTATGGCTACACCTTC.